Listed below are T cell receptor beta chains from one sample, sequenced in a study of blood T cell repertoires in COVID-19. Here immunoSEQ multiplex PCR was the method, and the copy in TCRdb shows in-frame clones only, minus some. The table records tens of thousands of clones, approximately 78% of them present only once. The sequenced sample consisted of peripheral blood. These receptors all stem from a human donor in a cohort sampled during active COVID-19. The CDR3 runs from the conserved cysteine through the conserved F or W. D genes are given only for firm matches. Expanded clones get a size class; other rows say once, few or many, or leave the size out.

>.|TRBV5-1|.|TRBJ1-1
TGCGCCAGCAGCTTAGGGGGGGCCAGTGTTCCTGAAGCTTTCTTT
CASSLGGASVPEAFF
>TRBD1|TRBV6-6|.|TRBJ1-3
TGTGCCAGCAGGCGACAGGGGGGAACTGGAAACACCATATATTTT
CASRRQGGTGNTIYF
>.|TRBV19|.|TRBJ2-6
TGTGCCAGTAGTGTCGCAGGGGCCGGGGCCAACGTCCTGACTTTC
CASSVAGAGANVLTF
>TRBD2|TRBV2|.|TRBJ2-7
TGTGCCAGCACCCTAGCGGGGGGGGCTCGTGGCGAGCAGTACTTC
CASTLAGGARGEQYF
>TRBD2|TRBV10-2|.|TRBJ2-1
TGCGCCAGCAGATTAGCGGGGGGCCCCATGGATGAGCAGTTCTTC
CASRLAGGPMDEQFF
>.|TRBV12-3/TRBV12-4|once|TRBJ1-3
TGTGCCAGCATCCTAAGACAGGGAAACACCATATATTTT
CASILRQGNTIYF
>.|TRBV14|.|TRBJ1-6
TGTGCCAGCAGCCGTTACAGGGACCACCTGGAACCCCTCCACTTT
CASSRYRDHLEPLHF
>.|TRBV18|.|TRBJ2-5
TGTGCCAGCTCACCACCCGGGACAAAAGAGACCCAGTACTTC
CASSPPGTKETQYF
>TRBD1|TRBV18|.|TRBJ1-3
TGTGCCAGCTCACAGGGACAGGGAACTGGAAACACCATATATTTT
CASSQGQGTGNTIYF
>TRBD1|TRBV10-2|few|TRBJ1-5
TGCGCCAGCAGCCTAGGACAGGCGCAACCCCAGCATTTT
CASSLGQAQPQHF
>.|TRBV21-1|.|TRBJ1-1
TGTGCCAGCAGCTCGGACGGGGACACTGAAGCTTTCTTT
CASSSDGDTEAFF
>.|TRBV28|once|TRBJ2-3
TGTGCCAGCCCTCCTCGGGGGGCCGGTATAGATACGCAGTATTTT
CASPPRGAGIDTQYF
>.|TRBV7-9|once|TRBJ2-5
TGTGCCAGCAGCTCCCCCGGACTTACCAGAGTGGAGACCCAGTACTTC
CASSSPGLTRVETQYF
>TRBD1|TRBV2|.|TRBJ2-1
TGTGCCTCCGGCACAGGGGGTAGGGTGCAGTTCTTC
CASGTGGRVQFF
>.|TRBV18|.|TRBJ1-5
TGTGCCAGCTCACCACAGAGGGAGCCGGAGCCCCAGCATTTT
CASSPQREPEPQHF
>.|TRBV15|few|TRBJ1-6
TGTGCCACCAGCAGGGCGGACAGCTCCTATAATTCACCCCTCCACTTT
CATSRADSSYNSPLHF
>TRBD1|TRBV3-1/TRBV3-2|.|TRBJ2-7
TGTGCCAGCAGCCCGGGACAGGGGGGCTCCTACGAGCAGTACTTC
CASSPGQGGSYEQYF
>TRBD1|TRBV27|.|TRBJ1-5
TGTGCCAGCAGGATGGACAGGTCGGTCGGGAGTGGCAATCAGCCCCAGCATTTT
CASRMDRSVGSGNQPQHF
>.|TRBV19|.|TRBJ2-2
TGTGCCAGTAAATGGATGACAGAACGCACCGGGGAGCTGTTTTTT
CASKWMTERTGELFF
>.|TRBV3-1/TRBV3-2|.|TRBJ2-7
TGTGCCAGCAGCCCATGGGGGCGCCAGCCTTACTACGAGCAGTACTTC
CASSPWGRQPYYEQYF
>.|TRBV6-5|.|TRBJ1-2
TGTGCCAGCAGTTACGTCCCAGACAGCTATGGCTACACCTTC
CASSYVPDSYGYTF
>.|TRBV2|.|TRBJ2-3
TGTGCCAGCAGCCCTTCCCCAGATACGCAGTATTTT
CASSPSPDTQYF
>.|TRBV19|.|TRBJ1-2
TGTGCCAGTAGTATGGGCGGGGGACGCAGCCTCTATGGCTACACCTTC
CASSMGGGRSLYGYTF
>TRBD1|TRBV7-3|once|TRBJ1-1
TGTGCCAGCAGCCCTACCGACAGGGGCACTGAAGCTTTCTTT
CASSPTDRGTEAFF
>.|TRBV5-1|.|TRBJ1-2
TGCGCCAGCAGCGACAGCACCTTAAGGGGCTACACCTTC
CASSDSTLRGYTF
>TRBD1|TRBV7-2|once|TRBJ1-4
TGTGCCAGCAGCCCCTCGACAGGGTTTAATGAAAAACTGTTTTTT
CASSPSTGFNEKLFF
>TRBD2|TRBV5-5|few|TRBJ2-7
TGTGCCAGCAGCTGGGGACTAGCGGGGATTTACGAGCAGTACTTC
CASSWGLAGIYEQYF
>.|TRBV2|.|TRBJ2-7
TGTGCCAGCACCCCCCAGGGGTACTACGAGCAGTACTTC
CASTPQGYYEQYF
>TRBD1|TRBV7-8|.|TRBJ2-7
TGTGCCAGCAGCCGAGACGGGACAGCTGACTCCTACGAGCAGTACTTC
CASSRDGTADSYEQYF
>.|TRBV2|.|TRBJ2-5
TGTGCCAGCAGTGTTTATTCTTCGGGGACTGAGACCCAGTACTTC
CASSVYSSGTETQYF
>.|TRBV7-3|.|TRBJ2-5
TGTGCCAGCAGCCTCCTACACCAAGAGACCCAGTACTTC
CASSLLHQETQYF